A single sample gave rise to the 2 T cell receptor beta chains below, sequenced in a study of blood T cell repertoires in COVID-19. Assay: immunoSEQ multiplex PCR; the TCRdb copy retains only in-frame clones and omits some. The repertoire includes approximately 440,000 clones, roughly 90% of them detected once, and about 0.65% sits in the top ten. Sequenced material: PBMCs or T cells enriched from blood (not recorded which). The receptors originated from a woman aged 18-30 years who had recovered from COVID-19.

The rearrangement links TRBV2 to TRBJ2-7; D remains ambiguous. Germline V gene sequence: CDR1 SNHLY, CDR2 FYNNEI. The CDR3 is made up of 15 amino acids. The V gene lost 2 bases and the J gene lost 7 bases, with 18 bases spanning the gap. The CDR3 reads CASSETPRGNGEQYF. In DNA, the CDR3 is TGTGCCAGCAGTGAAACCCCTCGAGGTAATGGGGAGCAGTACTTC.

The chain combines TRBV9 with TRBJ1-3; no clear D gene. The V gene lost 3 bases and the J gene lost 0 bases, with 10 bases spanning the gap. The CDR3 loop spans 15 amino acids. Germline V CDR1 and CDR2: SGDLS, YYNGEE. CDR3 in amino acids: CASSGRVGSGNTIYF. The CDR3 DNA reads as TGTGCCAGCAGCGGTCGGGTTGGCTCTGGAAACACCATATATTTT.